The 17 T cell receptor beta chains reported below all come from one sample, sequenced in a study of Ad26.COV2.S vaccination and SARS-CoV-2 variants (dated by TCRdb to about 2021). Library preparation used the immunoSEQ multiplex PCR assay. In TCRdb, the immuneACCESS table is reduced to in-frame sequences with V and J assigned. These tables do not hold every clone; where another copy was compared, an unresolved V gene accounts for under half, and the others remain unexplained. The table for this sample lists 100,000 or so clones; roughly 75% of them were counted only once. Of the sample, 15% to 20% is held by the ten largest clones. The meaning of the sample's time point label: individuals recovered from natural SARS-CoV-2 infection. The sample consisted of peripheral blood, taken after recovery from COVID-19. Receptors were obtained from a human donor who had recovered from COVID-19.

The chain is built from TRBV19 and TRBJ2-7; D gene ambiguous. The length of the CDR3 is 14 residues. Per the germline V gene, CDR1 is LNHDA and CDR2 is SQIVND (reference sequence). V was trimmed by 0 bases and J by 2 bases, leaving 8 bases between them. The CDR3 protein is CASSIDLGTYEQYF. DNA for the CDR3: TGTGCCAGTAGTATAGATCTTGGGACCTACGAGCAGTACTTC.

This clone was seen a handful of times. V usage is TRBV4-3 and J usage is TRBJ1-5, with D unresolved. The CDR3 extends over 14 amino acids. Germline values: CDR1 LGHNA, CDR2 YSLEER. V was cut by 0 bases and J by 3 bases, with 6 bases left in between. CDR3 sequence (DNA): TGCGCCAGCAGCCAAGATCTGTACAATCAGCCCCAGCATTTT. The encoded protein is CASSQDLYNQPQHF.

The chain carries TRBV18 and TRBJ2-5, with D maybe TRBD1 (5 bases). This CDR3 spans 13 amino acids. Germline values: CDR1 KGHSH, CDR2 LQKENI. V shed 8 bases and J shed 0 bases, with 10 bases lying between them. The DNA for the CDR3 is TGTGCCAGCCTAGACAGCAACCAAGAGACCCAGTACTTC. It translates to CASLDSNQETQYF.

The chain recombines TRBV28 with TRBJ1-5; no clear D. This CDR3 has 14 residues. The germline V and J ends were trimmed by 6 bases and 1 base, with 10 bases remaining between them. CDR1 and CDR2 (germline): MDHEN, SYDVKM. The CDR3 DNA is TGTGCCAGCAGGACCCGACTGAGCAATCAGCCCCAGCATTTT. This codes for CASRTRLSNQPQHF.

The rearrangement links TRBV27 to TRBJ2-1; a weak D match, TRBD1 (5 bases). The germline V gene has CDR1 MNHEY and CDR2 SMNVEV (reference sequence). The CDR3 length is 14 residues. Deletions cut 3 bases from V and 4 bases from J, with 10 bases between. The CDR3 loop is CASSFGQTYNEQFF. In nucleotides, the CDR3 is TGTGCCAGCAGTTTCGGACAAACATACAATGAGCAGTTCTTC.

The chain is built from TRBV6-5 and TRBJ2-7, with 12 bases aligning to TRBD2. J was trimmed by 6 bases and V by 9 bases; bases with no gene match: 12. The CDR3 covers 15 residues. Germline V CDR1 and CDR2: MNHEY, SVGAGI. The CDR3 reads CASVKLAGGGGEQYF. As DNA, the CDR3 is TGTGCCAGTGTTAAACTAGCGGGGGGCGGGGGCGAGCAGTACTTC.

The V call is TRBV6-6, the J call TRBJ1-2; D is perhaps TRBD1 (6 bases). The CDR3 is 14 amino acids. Germline V gene lookup returns CDR1 MNHNY and CDR2 SVGAGI (reference sequence). V was pared by 5 bases and J by 4 bases, with 14 bases between. The CDR3 loop is CASSKDRSTYGYTF. The CDR3 nucleotides are TGTGCCAGCAGTAAGGACAGAAGTACCTATGGCTACACCTTC.

The chain couples TRBV28 to TRBJ1-5; D uncertain. Germline CDR1 is MDHEN and CDR2 is SYDVKM. The CDR3 consists of 14 residues. Trimming took 5 bases from V and 2 from J, leaving 10 bases between them. CDR3 nucleotide sequence: TGTGCCAGCAGTAGTAGGGAGGGCAATCAGCCCCAGCATTTT. Translating it yields CASSSREGNQPQHF. Based on the CDR3 plus reference TRBV28 and TRBJ1-5, the full variable domain is DVKVTQSSRYLVKRTGEKVFLECVQDMDHENMFWYRQDPGLGLRLIYFSYDVKMKEKGDIPEGYSVSREKKERFSLILESASTNQTSMYLCASSSREGNQPQHFGDGTRLSIL.

This clone has a handful of counts. This chain connects TRBV16 to TRBJ1-4, with no clear D. The CDR3 is 13 amino acids. Trimming stripped 4 bases from V and 4 bases from J, with 7 bases between. Germline V gene data show CDR1 as KGHSY and CDR2 as FQNENV. The CDR3 spells CASSLGGNEKLFF. The CDR3 DNA reads TGTGCCAGCAGCCTGGGAGGTAATGAAAAACTGTTTTTT.

As DNA, the CDR3 is TGTGCCAGCAGGCGGGCCACGGACACAGATACGCAGTATTTT. This codes for CASRRATDTDTQYF. The chain couples TRBV6-5 to TRBJ2-3; possibly TRBD2 for D (5 bases). Trimming stripped 6 bases from V and 2 bases from J, with 12 bases between. Germline V gene lookup returns CDR1 MNHEY and CDR2 SVGAGI. The CDR3 length is 14 residues.

This sequence joins TRBV9 and TRBJ2-7; a possible D gene is TRBD2 (6 bases). V lost 2 bases to trimming and J lost 7 bases, with 19 bases between them. This CDR3 region has 15 residues. Germline values: CDR1 SGDLS, CDR2 YYNGEE. The CDR3: CASSVAPSPSGEQYF. CDR3 in DNA: TGTGCCAGCAGCGTTGCACCCAGCCCCAGCGGGGAGCAGTACTTC.

The rearrangement links TRBV29-1 to TRBJ2-1; 8 nucleotides align to TRBD1. Germline CDR1 SQVTM, CDR2 ANQGSEA. CDR3 size: 14 residues. Trimming took 7 bases from V and 2 from J; bases not matched to a gene: 7. CDR3 bases: TGCAGCGGTGCATCGGACAGGGCCTACAATGAGCAGTTCTTC. Translation gives CSGASDRAYNEQFF.

V and J are TRBV2 and TRBJ2-7, with 7 bases identical to TRBD1. The CDR3 consists of 12 residues. Per germline, CDR1 SNHLY and CDR2 FYNNEI. Germline trimming cut 6 bases from V and 3 bases from J; bases unmatched to any gene: 2. CDR3 amino acids: CASSGQDYEQYF. CDR3 bases: TGTGCCAGCAGCGGACAGGACTACGAGCAGTACTTC.

The chain employs TRBV30 and TRBJ1-6, with a possible D match to TRBD1 (5 bases). The CDR3 is made up of 15 amino acids. From germline, CDR1 is GTSNPN and CDR2 SVGIG (reference sequence). CDR3 sequence reads: CVIERRDGINSPLHF. CDR3 DNA sequence: TGTGTAATTGAAAGGAGGGACGGTATTAATTCACCCCTCCACTTT.

J is TRBJ1-2 and V is TRBV3-1 (or the pseudogene TRBV3-2); D might be TRBD1 (5 bases). The CDR3 loop spans 15 amino acids. Germline V gene sequence: CDR1 LGHDT, CDR2 YNNKEL (reference sequence). The V end was cut by 4 bases, the J end by 2 bases, with 14 bases between. This chain's CDR3 is CASSRGEQTNYGYTF. The CDR3 bases are TGTGCCAGCAGCCGGGGCGAACAGACAAACTATGGCTACACCTTC.

In its sample, this clone was seen a few times. This chain uses TRBV7-9 with TRBJ2-1; D is perhaps TRBD1 (6 bases). Germline loops: CDR1 SEHNR, CDR2 FQNEAQ (reference sequence). The CDR3 is 14 residues long. The V end was cut by 5 bases, the J end by 4 bases, with 12 bases between. The CDR3 DNA reads as TGTGCCAGCAGCCAACAAACAGGGTACAATGAGCAGTTCTTC. Its protein is CASSQQTGYNEQFF.

This sequence joins TRBV5-4 and TRBJ2-2; 9 bases map to TRBD1. J lost 6 bases, V lost 4 bases, and 7 bases had no gene match. The length of the CDR3 is 15 residues. Germline V gene lookup returns CDR1 SGHNT and CDR2 YYREEE (reference sequence). The CDR3 loop is CASSQRTGAPGELFF. CDR3 in DNA: TGTGCCAGCAGCCAACGGACAGGGGCCCCCGGGGAGCTGTTTTTT.